These 27 T cell receptor beta chains were all obtained from the same sample, sequenced in a study of identical twins. TCRdb independently ran MiXCR on the 5' RACE reads; one entry per CDR3 protein. The sample has hundreds of thousands of distinct CDR3 sequences, 21% seen once. The same sample was also used in a study of T cells expressing NK-cell markers.

Input material: PBMCs. These receptors were collected from a woman between 18 and 30 years old in good health.

This clonotype was seen at least ten times. The rearrangement links TRBV7-9 to TRBJ2-7; D is uncertain. Trimming cost V 1 base and J 6 bases, with 7 bases left between them. The CDR3 length is 12 residues. Per the germline V gene, CDR1 is SEHNR and CDR2 is FQNEAQ (reference sequence). The CDR3 loop reads CASSLGSSEQYF. In DNA, the CDR3 is TGTGCCAGCAGCTTAGGATCCAGCGAGCAGTACTTC.

The V and J genes are TRBV12-3 or TRBV12-4 and TRBJ2-2; TRBD2 might be the D (5 bases). V was clipped by 6 bases and J by 0 bases, with 11 bases between them. The CDR3 consists of 15 residues. The CDR3 DNA is TGTGCCAGCAGCGGACGGGGATCGAACACCGGGGAGCTGTTTTTT. Protein product: CASSGRGSNTGELFF.

This clonotype was detected a few times. The junction departs from germline at one end; a sequencing error may be responsible. The chain has TRBV7-9 and TRBJ1-2; a weak D match, TRBD1 (6 bases). CDR1 SEHNR and CDR2 FQNEAQ come from the germline V gene (reference sequence). The CDR3 is 14 residues long. The CDR3 sequence: CASSLDTGDPGGHF. The CDR3 DNA reads as TGTGCCAGCAGCTTAGATACGGGGGACCCCGGGGGACACTTC. Using reference TRBV7-9 and TRBJ1-2 for the parts outside the CDR3, the full variable domain is DTGVSQNPRHKITKRGQNVTFRCDPISEHNRLYWYRQTLGQGPEFLTYFQNEAQLEKSRLLSDRFSAERPKGSFSTLEIQRTEQGDSAMYLCASSLDTGDPGGHFGSGTRLTVV.

This clonotype has more than one count but fewer than ten. The chain recombines TRBV12-3 or TRBV12-4 with TRBJ1-2; 9 nucleotides match TRBD1. The CDR3 length is 16 residues. The trim removed 4 bases at V and 2 bases at J, leaving 8 bases unmatched. As DNA, the CDR3 is TGTGCCAGCAGTTATAGGTACAGGGGGCTAAACTATGGCTACACCTTC. Translation: CASSYRYRGLNYGYTF.

This clonotype occurred many times. The chain uses TRBV12-3 or TRBV12-4 and TRBJ1-1; no reliable D call. The length of the CDR3 is 16 residues. Between the trimmed V and J ends, which lost 6 bases and 6 bases, there was a span of 23 bases. The CDR3 loop is CASSPDRNVGFSEAFF. CDR3 in DNA: TGTGCCAGCAGCCCGGATCGGAACGTAGGATTTTCTGAAGCTTTCTTT.

This clonotype was observed a few times. V gene TRBV29-1 combines with J gene TRBJ2-7, with D possibly TRBD1 on 5 matching bases. The CDR3 has 13 residues. In germline, CDR1 is SQVTM, CDR2 ANQGSEA. Trimming took off 1 base at V and 6 bases at J, with 13 bases between the two ends. For the CDR3, the DNA is TGCAGCGTTGAAGGTGTAGGGGATTCCGAGCAGTACTTC. Its translation is CSVEGVGDSEQYF.

V is TRBV7-8 and J is TRBJ2-2; 7 nucleotides align to TRBD1. V dropped 8 bases and J dropped 7; count of bases not matched to a gene: 16. This CDR3 has 16 residues. The germline CDR1 and CDR2 sequences are SGHVS and FQNEAQ. In DNA, the CDR3 is TGTGCCAGCTCTGGAAGGGGGCCAGTTGGGTACGGGGAGCTGTTTTTT. Protein: CASSGRGPVGYGELFF.

The DNA for the CDR3 is TGTGCCAGCAGCTTGTTCCCAGGCCACCGGCCCCAGCATTTT. Encoded protein: CASSLFPGHRPQHF. This chain joins TRBV7-8 and TRBJ1-5, with D unclear. V dropped 3 bases and J dropped 9 bases, with 15 bases sitting between them. Germline CDR1 and CDR2: SGHVS and FQNEAQ. The CDR3 consists of 14 residues. Drawing the rest from reference TRBV7-8 and TRBJ1-5, the complete variable domain is GAGVSQSPRYKVAKRGQDVALRCDPISGHVSLFWYQQALGQGPEFLTYFQNEAQLDKSGLPSDRFFAERPEGSVSTLKIQRTQQEDSAVYLCASSLFPGHRPQHFGDGTRLSIL.

This clonotype was observed a handful of times. This chain joins TRBV6-1 and TRBJ1-4; D is unclear. CDR1 MNHNS and CDR2 SASEGT come from the germline V gene. The length of the CDR3 is 14 residues. Trimming cost V 4 bases and J 8 bases, with 14 bases left between them. CDR3 sequence: CASSGVGVREKLFF. The CDR3 nucleotides are TGTGCCAGCAGTGGAGTCGGGGTTCGGGAAAAACTGTTTTTT.

This clonotype has only a few counts. V and J are TRBV7-9 and TRBJ2-7; TRBD1 matches at 8 bases. With 1 base clipped from V and 12 bases from J, the junction kept 2 bases outside the gene matches. Germline V gene sequence: CDR1 SEHNR, CDR2 FQNEAQ (reference sequence). This CDR3 is 11 amino acids long. The CDR3 DNA is TGTGCCAGCAGCTTAGGGGACAGGTGGTACTTC. Its translation: CASSLGDRWYF.

This clonotype was counted at least ten times. V and J are TRBV5-1 and TRBJ2-7; D might be TRBD2 (5 bases). Germline V gives CDR1 SGHRS, CDR2 YFSETQ. V lost 2 bases to trimming and J lost 2 bases, with 8 bases between them. The CDR3 has 13 amino acids. The CDR3 loop is CASSFGAAYEQYF. The CDR3 region has the DNA TGCGCCAGCAGCTTTGGAGCGGCCTACGAGCAGTACTTC.

The J gene is TRBJ2-2, the V gene TRBV29-1; D is possibly TRBD2 (7 bases). In germline, CDR1 is SQVTM, CDR2 ANQGSEA. The CDR3 covers 13 residues. V lost 4 bases to trimming and J lost 7 bases, with 13 bases between them. DNA for the CDR3: TGCAGCGTTGCGGCGGGGGCGCTCGGGGAGCTGTTTTTT. Amino acids: CSVAAGALGELFF.

In this sample, this clonotype turned up a few times. The chain joins TRBV12-3 or TRBV12-4 to TRBJ2-7; 8 nucleotides match TRBD1. There are 13 residues in the CDR3. The CDR3 sequence: CASTRTGIGEQYF. The CDR3 region has the DNA TGTGCTTCAACCCGGACAGGGATTGGCGAGCAGTACTTC.

This clonotype appeared many times. V usage is TRBV12-3 or TRBV12-4 and J usage is TRBJ2-5; the D is unclear. CDR3 length: 13 residues. Trimming shortened V by 1 base and J by 3 bases, and 6 bases separated the two germline ends. The CDR3 bases are TGTGCCAGCAGTTTAGACAGAAAAGAGACCCAGTACTTC. It encodes CASSLDRKETQYF.

This rearrangement joins TRBV20-1 to TRBJ2-2; 13 bases map to TRBD2. This CDR3 has 15 amino acids. The V gene end was trimmed by 6 bases and the J gene end by 5 bases; junction bases not matched to a gene: 6. Germline V lookup: CDR1 DFQATT, CDR2 SNEGSKA (reference sequence). The CDR3 DNA sequence: TGCAGTGCCCGGCGACTAGCGGGGGGAACCGGGGAGCTGTTTTTT. Translated, it gives CSARRLAGGTGELFF.

The CDR3, as DNA: TGTGCCAGCCGCACTCAAGGGAACACCGGGGAGCTGTTTTTT. Its translation is CASRTQGNTGELFF. The chain couples TRBV5-5 to TRBJ2-2, with no clear D. This CDR3 contains 14 residues. V was clipped by 7 bases and J by 1 base, with 11 bases between them. CDR1 is SGHKS and CDR2 is YYEKEE in the germline V gene (reference sequence).

The CDR3 sequence: CASSLTTSGSFYEQYF. Here the CDR3 DNA reads TGCGCCAGCAGCCTAACGACTAGCGGGAGTTTCTACGAGCAGTACTTC. The rearrangement links TRBV5-1 to TRBJ2-7; the match to TRBD2 covers 12 bases. Germline CDR1 is SGHRS and CDR2 is YFSETQ. Losses at the gene ends were 4 bases for V and 3 bases for J; bases not matched to a gene: 8. The CDR3 is 16 amino acids.

This clonotype has ten or more counts. The V and J genes are TRBV3-1 and TRBJ2-7; 9 bases align to TRBD1. This CDR3 has 14 amino acids. V lost 4 bases and J lost 6; bases outside the gene matches: 7. Germline V gene data show CDR1 as LGHDT and CDR2 as YNNKEL (reference sequence). The CDR3 reads CASSPRDRAGEQYF. The CDR3 DNA is TGTGCCAGCAGCCCTCGGGACAGGGCTGGCGAGCAGTACTTC.

This clonotype was detected ten times or more. V gene TRBV12-3 or TRBV12-4 combines with J gene TRBJ1-1; D remains ambiguous. Deletions cut 7 bases from V and 5 bases from J, with 14 bases between. The length of the CDR3 is 13 residues. CDR3 sequence reads: CASTLNLGTEAFF. CDR3 sequence (DNA): TGTGCCAGCACCCTGAACCTGGGGACTGAAGCTTTCTTT.

The V call is TRBV6-1, the J call TRBJ2-6, with 11 positions matching TRBD1. The CDR3 loop spans 18 amino acids. The V segment lost 6 bases and the J segment 1 base; nucleotides outside the gene matches: 8. Germline V gene data show CDR1 as MNHNS and CDR2 as SASEGT. The CDR3 protein is CASRRSGTGGSGANVLTF. The CDR3 DNA follows: TGTGCCAGCAGGAGATCCGGGACAGGGGGATCTGGGGCCAACGTCCTGACTTTC.

Only a few counts were recorded for this clonotype. V gene TRBV5-1 combines with J gene TRBJ2-5; 8 positions match TRBD1. The CDR3 is made up of 14 amino acids. Unmatched junction bases numbered 4, after V lost 2 bases and J lost 4 bases. The germline gives CDR1 SGHRS, CDR2 YFSETQ. CDR3 DNA sequence: TGCGCCAGCAGCTTACAGGGGGAAGGAGAGACCCAGTACTTC. Amino acid sequence: CASSLQGEGETQYF.

This clonotype was detected a few times. The chain recombines TRBV5-1 with TRBJ2-3; 13 nucleotides match TRBD2. Germline CDR1 reads SGHRS; CDR2 reads YFSETQ. The trim removed 4 bases at V and 2 bases at J, leaving 13 bases unmatched. The CDR3 is 19 amino acids. The CDR3 DNA reads TGCGCCAGCAGCGCCAGGGGGACTAGCGGGGATTTTAACACAGATACGCAGTATTTT. Protein: CASSARGTSGDFNTDTQYF.

This clonotype has more than one count but fewer than ten. The chain carries TRBV10-3 and TRBJ2-1, with 7 bases matching TRBD1. Losses at the gene ends were 10 bases for V and 5 bases for J; bases not matched to a gene: 11. The V gene's germline CDR1 is ENHRY and CDR2 SYGVKD. The CDR3 consists of 14 residues. In nucleotides, the CDR3 is TGTGCCACCTGGGCTTTGCAGGGGGACAATGAGCAGTTCTTC. The encoded protein is CATWALQGDNEQFF.

J is TRBJ1-6 and V is TRBV7-9, with 8 nucleotides matching TRBD1. Germline CDR1 is SEHNR and CDR2 is FQNEAQ (reference sequence). This CDR3 contains 14 residues. The chain's CDR3 is CSSSLRQGSSPLHF. The CDR3 bases are TGTAGCAGCAGCTTAAGACAGGGGAGTTCACCCCTCCACTTT.

This clonotype was seen repeatedly, ten times or more. The gene calls are TRBV6-1 and TRBJ2-3, with D perhaps given as TRBD1 or TRBD2 (6 bases each). This CDR3 is 15 amino acids long. V lost 6 bases, J lost 6 bases, and 19 bases lay in between. CDR1 and CDR2 from the germline V gene are MNHNS and SASEGT. The DNA for the CDR3 is TGTGCCAGCAGCCCACGAGGAGGGGGGACGGATACGCAGTATTTT. As protein: CASSPRGGGTDTQYF.

V usage is TRBV5-1 and J usage is TRBJ2-6; 8 bases fit TRBD1. Germline assignment: CDR1 SGHRS and CDR2 YFSETQ. The CDR3 extends over 18 amino acids. V dropped 3 bases and J dropped 0; count of bases not matched to a gene: 8. CDR3 region: CASSSRTGIVSGANVLTF. The CDR3 nucleotides read TGCGCCAGCAGCTCCCGGACAGGGATCGTCTCTGGGGCCAACGTCCTGACTTTC.

A word on this clonotype: A clone one base away is much larger, so this may be a read error. This chain uses TRBV20-1 with TRBJ2-7, with D maybe TRBD1 (6 bases). Per germline, CDR1 DFQATT and CDR2 SNEGSKA (reference sequence). This CDR3 region has 12 residues. CDR3 protein: CSANRDHMERYF. CDR3 coding DNA: TGCAGTGCTAACAGGGACCATATGGAGCGGTACTTC.